A single sample is the source of the 17 T cell receptor beta chains below, sequenced in a study. TCRdb reprocessed the RT-PCR reads via MiXCR and lists one record per CDR3 protein. The profile covers about 700,000 distinct CDR3 sequences, with more than 13% appearing a single time and about 3.9% taken by the ten largest. The sample taken for sequencing was memory CD4+ T cells from blood. These TCRs come from a female donor in good health, serving as a healthy control.

In its sample, this clonotype was seen a few times. V usage is TRBV7-6 and J usage is TRBJ2-5; D perhaps matches TRBD2 (5 bases). This CDR3 has 12 residues. Trimming took off 9 bases at V and 9 bases at J, with 17 bases between the two ends. The V gene's germline CDR1 is SGHVS and CDR2 FNYEAQ. Here the CDR3 DNA reads TGTGCCAGTACAAAGGACGGGAAGGCCCAGTACTTC. Translated: CASTKDGKAQYF.

This clonotype was counted between two and nine times. The genes are TRBV20-1 and TRBJ2-5; TRBD2 aligns across 12 bases. The CDR3 length is 18 residues. CDR1 DFQATT and CDR2 SNEGSKA come from the germline V gene (reference sequence). J was trimmed by 3 bases and V by 5 bases; bases with no gene match: 16. CDR3 protein: CSAPLGSLAGGWEETQYF. Here the CDR3 DNA reads TGCAGTGCTCCACTAGGATCCCTAGCGGGAGGGTGGGAAGAGACCCAGTACTTC.

This clonotype was counted many times. The rearrangement uses TRBV20-1 and TRBJ2-5; 7 nucleotides agree with TRBD2. Germline V CDR1 and CDR2: DFQATT, SNEGSKA (reference sequence). CDR3 length equals 12 residues. Written as DNA, the CDR3 is TGCAGGCCCCGGGGGAGGGAAGAGACCCAGTACTTC. Protein sequence: CRPRGREETQYF.

This clonotype was seen more than once but under ten times. CDR3 coding DNA: TGTGCCAGCAGCGGGGGACAGACGCAAGAGACCCAGTACTTC. Translated: CASSGGQTQETQYF. The chain uses TRBV5-4 and TRBJ2-5, with 7 bases that match TRBD1. The CDR3 runs to 14 residues. CDR1 is SGHNT and CDR2 is YYREEE in the germline V gene (reference sequence). The V segment lost 4 bases and the J segment 2 bases; nucleotides outside the gene matches: 5.

In this sample, this clonotype turned up many times. This chain uses TRBV12-3 or TRBV12-4 with TRBJ1-5; no clear D. V was clipped by 3 bases and J by 6 bases, with 9 bases between them. The CDR3 extends over 13 amino acids. The CDR3 DNA follows: TGTGCCAGCAGTTTCCTAACCCTTCAGCCCCAGCATTTT. Amino acids: CASSFLTLQPQHF.

There are many counts of this clonotype. This chain connects TRBV10-3 to TRBJ2-2; D is tentatively TRBD1 or TRBD2 (5 bases each). Looked up from germline, CDR1 is ENHRY and CDR2 is SYGVKD. Between the trimmed V and J ends, which lost 6 bases and 1 base, there was a span of 21 bases. The CDR3 length is 18 residues. The chain's CDR3 is CAISRDGKTRGNTGELFF. CDR3 in DNA: TGTGCCATCAGCCGGGACGGGAAAACGCGCGGGAACACCGGGGAGCTGTTTTTT.

This clonotype has only a few counts. This rearrangement joins TRBV20-1 to TRBJ1-5; TRBD1 might be the D (5 bases). The germline V gene has CDR1 DFQATT and CDR2 SNEGSKA (reference sequence). Trimming left V 5 bases short and J 0 bases short, with 11 bases between. The length of the CDR3 is 14 residues. The CDR3: CSAHRQTSNQPQHF. CDR3 DNA: TGCAGTGCTCACAGACAGACTAGCAATCAGCCCCAGCATTTT.

This clonotype has at least ten counts. The genes are TRBV12-3 or TRBV12-4 and TRBJ1-1; 8 positions match TRBD1. CDR3 length: 14 residues. V lost 6 bases and J lost 3; bases outside the gene matches: 6. Here the CDR3 reads CASRRQGFDTEAFF. CDR3 coding DNA: TGTGCCAGCAGACGACAGGGGTTCGACACTGAAGCTTTCTTT.

V gene TRBV6-9 combines with J gene TRBJ2-7; 11 bases are shared with TRBD1. The CDR3 spans 17 residues. From germline, CDR1 is MNHGY and CDR2 SVAAGI. J lost 3 bases, V lost 4 bases, and 11 bases had no gene match. The CDR3 is CASSCPVRDRGNYEQYF. CDR3 bases: TGTGCCAGCAGTTGCCCCGTCCGGGACAGGGGGAACTACGAGCAGTACTTC.

This clonotype was recorded at least ten times. This rearrangement joins TRBV20-1 to TRBJ2-7; 11 positions match TRBD2. This CDR3 comprises 15 residues. Trimming at V came to 1 base and at J to 8 bases, leaving 10 bases not matched to a gene. Germline values: CDR1 DFQATT, CDR2 SNEGSKA (reference sequence). The CDR3 protein is CSARAARLAGSQQYF. CDR3 sequence (DNA): TGCAGTGCTAGAGCCGCTCGACTAGCGGGGAGTCAGCAGTACTTC.

This clonotype was detected ten times or more. The rearrangement links TRBV20-1 to TRBJ2-2, with D possibly being TRBD2 (5 bases). Germline V lookup: CDR1 DFQATT, CDR2 SNEGSKA (reference sequence). This CDR3 has 14 amino acids. V lost 4 bases and J 1 base, leaving 10 bases between the germline ends. The CDR3 DNA follows: TGCAGTGCTATCCCCGGGATGAACACCGGGGAGCTGTTTTTT. Its translation: CSAIPGMNTGELFF.

This clonotype has a count of ten or more. This chain uses TRBV12-3 or TRBV12-4 with TRBJ1-1; D gene uncertain. The V end was cut by 7 bases, the J end by 3 bases, with 18 bases between. The CDR3 runs to 15 residues. The CDR3 coding sequence is TGTGCCAGCACCACCCAGACCCCCATGGACACTGAAGCTTTCTTT. Its translation is CASTTQTPMDTEAFF.

This clonotype was seen many times. The chain combines TRBV5-1 with TRBJ1-5, with D perhaps TRBD1 (5 bases). V was clipped by 3 bases and J by 3 bases, with 13 bases between them. Per germline, CDR1 SGHRS and CDR2 YFSETQ. CDR3 length: 15 residues. CDR3 DNA sequence: TGCGCCAGCAGCTCGGCCGGGGACTTCAATCAGCCCCAGCATTTT. Encoded protein: CASSSAGDFNQPQHF.

This rearrangement joins TRBV12-3 or TRBV12-4 to TRBJ2-2, with 8 bases aligning to TRBD2. This CDR3 is 14 amino acids long. Germline trimming cut 5 bases from V and 6 bases from J; bases unmatched to any gene: 5. Here the CDR3 DNA reads TGTGCCAGCAGTCTACGGGAGGGGCCCGGGGAGCTGTTTTTT. This codes for CASSLREGPGELFF.

The chain combines TRBV19 with TRBJ2-3; D not certain. The CDR3 consists of 12 residues. The V end was cut by 8 bases, the J end by 9 bases, with 15 bases between. Germline-derived CDR1 and CDR2 are LNHDA and SQIVND (reference sequence). The CDR3 loop is CASAPREGTQYF. The DNA of the CDR3 is TGTGCCAGTGCTCCAAGGGAAGGGACGCAGTATTTT. Filled out from reference TRBV19 and TRBJ2-3, the complete variable domain reads DGGITQSPKYLFRKEGQNVTLSCEQNLNHDAMYWYRQDPGQGLRLIYYSQIVNDFQKGDIAEGYSVSREKKESFPLTVTSAQKNPTAFYLCASAPREGTQYFGPGTRLTVL.

The genes are TRBV9 and TRBJ2-6; no clear D gene. CDR3 length: 16 residues. Looked up from germline, CDR1 is SGDLS and CDR2 is YYNGEE. V dropped 4 bases and J dropped 1 base, with 12 bases sitting between them. The CDR3 coding sequence is TGTGCCAGCAGCCCTCGGGCTCCATCTGGGGCCAACGTCCTGACTTTC. Translating it yields CASSPRAPSGANVLTF.

This clonotype has a handful of counts. This chain connects TRBV6-1 to TRBJ2-6, with D uncertain. In germline, CDR1 is MNHNS, CDR2 SASEGT. The ends were cut back, 6 bases at V and 3 bases at J, with 6 bases in the middle. The CDR3 runs to 13 residues. DNA of the CDR3: TGTGCCAGCAGGGATAATGGGGCCAACGTCCTGACTTTC. Amino acids: CASRDNGANVLTF.